This T cell receptor (beta chain) appears in the sequencing data of a study of cytomegalovirus exposure and HLA in healthy donors. Study details: Clustering assigned 70% to 85% of the 350 to 450 genotyped donors to the Caucasian-associated ancestry cluster.

CDR1 MGHRA and CDR2 YSYEKL come from the germline V gene. Between the trimmed V and J ends, which lost 3 bases and 4 bases, there was a span of 21 bases. The CDR3 is 18 residues long. It was with 60 Vbeta and 13 Jbeta primers that the PCR ran. The repertoire was sequenced with immunoSEQ multiplex PCR; TCRdb's copy has only in-frame clones and lacks some. The sample has about 160,000 clones, approximately 80% seen once. As to this clone: Antigen unknown.

General observations from the study: A few of the chains that were CMV-associated were confirmed in vitro to be specific for CMV antigens. Association of 16,951 TCR beta sequences with HLA alleles was found at 0.05 false discovery rate in a later analysis.

The sequenced sample was PBMCs. This clonotype was sampled from a man aged 25 to 40 in good health and CMV-seropositive. The rearrangement uses TRBV4-1 and TRBJ2-2; D gene uncertain. The CDR3 DNA is TGCGCCAGCAGCCATCGCGGCGAGGAGCCCGTCGTCACCGGGGAGCTGTTTTTT. It codes for CASSHRGEEPVVTGELFF.